This T cell receptor (beta chain) was identified during a study of blood T cell repertoires in COVID-19. After removal of 10 bases from V and 2 bases from J, the junction contained 3 bases not matched to a gene. This CDR3 comprises 14 residues. Germline lookup yields CDR1 MNHNY and CDR2 SVGAGI (reference sequence). Libraries were prepared by immunoSEQ multiplex PCR; TCRdb keeps only in-frame clonotypes and omits some of them. The table has about 170,000 clones, roughly 86% seen once; the top ten hold 6% to 7.5%. The clonotype originates from a woman of 80 years or more in a cohort sampled during active or convalescent COVID-19. The sequenced material came from peripheral blood. The rearrangement links TRBV6-6 to TRBJ2-6; 9 nucleotides match TRBD1. CDR3 amino acids: CATRTGAGANVLTF. The CDR3 DNA reads as TGTGCCACCAGGACAGGGGCTGGGGCCAACGTCCTGACTTTC.